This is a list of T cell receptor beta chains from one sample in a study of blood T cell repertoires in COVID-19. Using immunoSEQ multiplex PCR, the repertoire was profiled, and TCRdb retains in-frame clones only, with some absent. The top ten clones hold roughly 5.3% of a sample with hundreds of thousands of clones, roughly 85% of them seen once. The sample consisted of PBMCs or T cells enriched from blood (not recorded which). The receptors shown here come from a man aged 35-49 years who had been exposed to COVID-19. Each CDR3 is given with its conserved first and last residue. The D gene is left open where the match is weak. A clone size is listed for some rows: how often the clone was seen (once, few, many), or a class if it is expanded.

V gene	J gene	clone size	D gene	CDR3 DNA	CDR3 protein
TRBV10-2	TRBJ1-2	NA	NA	TGCGCCAGCAGTGCCCAGACAACGACCCCCTACACCTTC	CASSAQTTTPYTF
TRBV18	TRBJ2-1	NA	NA	TGTGCCAGCTCCCTTAGCGGCAATGAGCAGTTCTTC	CASSLSGNEQFF
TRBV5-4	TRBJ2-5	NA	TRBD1	TGTGCCAGCAGCGAAGGTTGGGACAGACAAGAGACCCAGTACTTC	CASSEGWDRQETQYF
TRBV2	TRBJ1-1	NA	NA	TGTGCCAGCAGTGCCTCGGGTGGGGACATCACTAGGGCTTTCTTT	CASSASGGDITRAFF
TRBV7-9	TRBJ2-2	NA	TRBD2	TGTGCCAGCAGCCGACTAGCTTTGAACACCGGGGAGCTGTTTTTT	CASSRLALNTGELFF
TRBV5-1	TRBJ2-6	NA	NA	TGCGCCAGCAGCTTGGTGTCTACCGGGGCCAACGTCCTGACTTTC	CASSLVSTGANVLTF
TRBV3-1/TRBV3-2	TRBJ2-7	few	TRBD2	TGTGCCAGCAGCCAAGGCGGACTAGCAGTCTACGAGCAGTACTTC	CASSQGGLAVYEQYF
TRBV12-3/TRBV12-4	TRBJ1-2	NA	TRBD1	TGTGCCAGCAGCCGCCAGGGGGGCTATGGCTACACCTTC	CASSRQGGYGYTF
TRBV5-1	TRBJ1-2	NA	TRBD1	TGCGCCAGCAGCTCAATAACAGGGGGCTTGGTGTATGGCTACACCTTC	CASSSITGGLVYGYTF
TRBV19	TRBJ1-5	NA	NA	TGTGCCAGTAGTATGCATCCCAGTCAGCCCCAGCATTTT	CASSMHPSQPQHF
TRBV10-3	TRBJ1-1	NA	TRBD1	TGTGCCATCAGCACGAACAGGGGTGGGACTGAAGCTTTCTTT	CAISTNRGGTEAFF
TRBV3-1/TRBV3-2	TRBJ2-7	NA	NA	TGTGCCAGCAGCCAACTAGACGCCGCCGAGCAGTACTTC	CASSQLDAAEQYF
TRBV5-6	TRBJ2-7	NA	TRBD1	TGTGCCAGCAGCGGGGCCGGGACAGGGGGGTTGAGGTCCTACGAGCAGTACTTC	CASSGAGTGGLRSYEQYF
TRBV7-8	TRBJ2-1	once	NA	TGTGCCAGCAGCCGACTCAATGAGCAGTTCTTC	CASSRLNEQFF
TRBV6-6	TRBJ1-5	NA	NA	TGTGCCAGCAGGACTCAAAGGGGAGGCCAGCCCCAGCATTTT	CASRTQRGGQPQHF
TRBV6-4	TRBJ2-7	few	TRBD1	TGTGCCAGCAGTGACTCAAACTACCCGGACAGGGGAGGGGACTTC	CASSDSNYPDRGGDF
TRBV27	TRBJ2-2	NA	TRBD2	TGTGCCAGCAGTTTCTATCCGCAGCGGGAGATGGTCGGGGAGCTGTTTTTT	CASSFYPQREMVGELFF
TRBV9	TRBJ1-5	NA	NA	TGTGCCAGCAGCAGGGGTTATCAGCCCCAGCATTTT	CASSRGYQPQHF
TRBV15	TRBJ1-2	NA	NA	TGTGCCACCAGATCGGAGGGGTATGGCTACACCTTC	CATRSEGYGYTF
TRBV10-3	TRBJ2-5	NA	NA	TGTGCCATCAGTGAGTCTGGGGCCGTGTTCCAAGAGACCCAGTACTTC	CAISESGAVFQETQYF
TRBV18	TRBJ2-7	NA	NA	TGTGCCAGCTCACCTAGGACGGGAAGCTACGAGCAGTACTTC	CASSPRTGSYEQYF
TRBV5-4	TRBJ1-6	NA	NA	TGTGCCAGCAGCTCGAATGAGAATTCACCCCTCCACTTT	CASSSNENSPLHF
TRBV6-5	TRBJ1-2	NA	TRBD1	TGTGCCAGTGTTGGTGGAGGGGCAGGGGGAGGCTACACCTTC	CASVGGGAGGGYTF
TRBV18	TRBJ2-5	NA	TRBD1	TGTGCCAGCTCACCCGGGACAGGAGACTTCGAGACCCAGTACTTC	CASSPGTGDFETQYF
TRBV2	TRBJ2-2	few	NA	TGTGCCAGCAGTGCTGGGGAGCTGTTTTTT	CASSAGELFF
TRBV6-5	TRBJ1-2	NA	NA	TGTGCCAGCAGTTACAGGGGCTATGGCTACACCTTC	CASSYRGYGYTF
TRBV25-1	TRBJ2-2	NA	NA	TGTGCCAGCCAAATCCGTCGGGGCACCGGGGAGCTGTTTTTT	CASQIRRGTGELFF
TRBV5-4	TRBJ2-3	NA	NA	TGTGCCAGCACTTCAGGGCCTAGCACAGATACGCAGTATTTT	CASTSGPSTDTQYF
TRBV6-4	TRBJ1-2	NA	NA	TGTGCCAGCAGTGCCGACAGCCCCGGCACGTACTATGGCTACACCTTC	CASSADSPGTYYGYTF
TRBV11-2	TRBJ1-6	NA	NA	TGTGCCAGCAGCCCTGGACAGCATAATTCACCCCTCCACTTT	CASSPGQHNSPLHF
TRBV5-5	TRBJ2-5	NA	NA	TGTGCCAGCAGCTTGCTGAGTACAGGACTACAAGAGACCCAGTACTTC	CASSLLSTGLQETQYF
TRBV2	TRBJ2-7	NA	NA	TGTGCCAGCAGTGGGGGCCCCAAGCAGTACTTC	CASSGGPKQYF
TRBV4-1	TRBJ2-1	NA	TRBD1	TGCGCCAGCAGCTACGGGACAGGGGAAAATGAGCAGTTCTTC	CASSYGTGENEQFF
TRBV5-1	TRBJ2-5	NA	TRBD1	TGCGCCAGCAGCTGGAGGGGGACAGGGGAAGTGGAGACCCAGTACTTC	CASSWRGTGEVETQYF
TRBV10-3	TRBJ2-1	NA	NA	TGTGCCATCAAAGCGGGTATGAACTACAATGAGCAGTTCTTC	CAIKAGMNYNEQFF
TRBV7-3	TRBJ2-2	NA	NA	TGTGCCAGCAGCTCAGTCAGACTTCCCAGTGAAACAAAGAACACCGGGGAGCTGTTTTTT	CASSSVRLPSETKNTGELFF
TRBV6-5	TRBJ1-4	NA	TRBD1	TGTGCCAGCGGGAAGGGACAGGGGGTTGAAAAACTGTTTTTT	CASGKGQGVEKLFF
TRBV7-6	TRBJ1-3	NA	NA	TGTGCCAGCAGCTCCGGACAGCACTCTGGAAACACCATATATTTT	CASSSGQHSGNTIYF
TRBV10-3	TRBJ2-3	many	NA	TGTGCCATCAGTGGACCCGACGGGGATACGCAGTATTTT	CAISGPDGDTQYF
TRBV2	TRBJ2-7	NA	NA	TGTGCCAGCATGAAGACAGGTCCCTCCTACGAGCAGTACTTC	CASMKTGPSYEQYF
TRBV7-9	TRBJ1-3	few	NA	TGTGCCAGCAGCACAACCTGGCAGCTCCCCGCGGATTTT	CASSTTWQLPADF
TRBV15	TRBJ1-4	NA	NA	TGTGCCACCAGCAGAGATCGGGGGGACAATGAAAAACTGTTTTTT	CATSRDRGDNEKLFF
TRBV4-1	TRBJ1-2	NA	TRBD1	TGCGCCAGCAGCCAAGAAACAGGGGGCGTGTATGGCTACACCTTC	CASSQETGGVYGYTF
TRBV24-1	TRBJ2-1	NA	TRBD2	TGTGCCACCAGTGATAGGACTAGCGTTCACAATGAGCAGTTCTTC	CATSDRTSVHNEQFF
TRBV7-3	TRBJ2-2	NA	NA	TGTGCCAGCAGCCCACGACTAGTAGGCACCGGGGAGCTGTTTTTT	CASSPRLVGTGELFF
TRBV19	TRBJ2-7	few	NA	TGTGCCAGTAGTATAGGGACTGACTCCTACGAGCAGTACTTC	CASSIGTDSYEQYF
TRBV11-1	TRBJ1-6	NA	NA	TGTGCCAGCAGCCGGTTTCAGGGGAAATCACCCCTCCACTTT	CASSRFQGKSPLHF
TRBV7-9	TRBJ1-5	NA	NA	TGTGCCAGTGGGAGCGGAGATCAGCCCCAGCATTTT	CASGSGDQPQHF
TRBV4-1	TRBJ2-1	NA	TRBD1	TGCGCCAGCAGCCAAGATTCACAGGGGCCATACAATGAGCAGTTCTTC	CASSQDSQGPYNEQFF
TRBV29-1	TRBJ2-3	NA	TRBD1	TGCAGCGTCTCAAAGGGGGGACAGGGGACAGATACGCAGTATTTT	CSVSKGGQGTDTQYF
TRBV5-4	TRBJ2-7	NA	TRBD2	TGTGCCAGCAGCCCCGGGGGTGCGGGAGCCTACGAGCAGTACTTC	CASSPGGAGAYEQYF